The T cell receptor (beta chain) under discussion was sequenced for a study of healthy donors' naive CD4 and CD8 T cells. For this clonotype: Its target is not known.

TCR libraries were built from 500 to 550 ng of total RNA by linear amplification. Original analysis: From a few healthy donors, approximately 79,000 rearranged TCR alpha transcripts were sequenced. TCRdb re-derived calls from the reads in MiXCR, one entry per CDR3 protein. These V and J calls originate from TCRdb's pipeline instead of the authors' own analysis. Of 150,000 to 200,000 distinct CDR3 sequences in the sample, around 70% were seen once. Study-level results: CDR3 charge plus V and J genes appeared to account for about an eighth of CD4/CD8 variance. Positive CDR3 charge linked to CD4+ cells, negative to CD8+ cells. Alpha and beta chains were sequenced in bulk without pairing.

Sequences were obtained from naive CD4+ and CD8+ T cells sorted from blood, pooled from several donors. The sequence derives from a pool of human donors in good health; the sample pools cells from several healthy donors.

Here the CDR3 DNA reads TGCAGCGTTTATCCGACAGCCTCTGGAAACACCATATATTTT. Translation: CSVYPTASGNTIYF. The chain is built from TRBV29-1 and TRBJ1-3, with D perhaps TRBD1 (5 bases). Germline-derived CDR1 and CDR2 are SQVTM and ANQGSEA. The length of the CDR3 is 14 residues. Trimming removed 5 bases from V and 0 bases from J, with 11 bases in between.